The 30 T cell receptor beta chains given below trace back to one sample, sequenced in a study of shared clonotypes between healthy human individuals. TCRdb's copy holds only in-frame clones and misses some; the assay was immunoSEQ multiplex PCR. Of roughly 2.2 million clones listed, approximately 95% are singletons. Sequenced sample: naive CD4+ T cells from PBMCs. Regarding subset: CD45RA+ positively selected. The origin of the receptors is a man younger than 35 in good health. Some clones in this sample may be carry-over from other donors' samples.

In nucleotides, the CDR3 is TGTGCCAGCAGCTTGTCCGGCGGCAGCTATGGTGGCTACACCTTC. It encodes CASSLSGGSYGGYTF. The V and J genes are TRBV7-3 and TRBJ1-2; no firm D call. This CDR3 spans 15 amino acids. Germline V CDR1 and CDR2: SGHTA, FQGTGA. The V end lost 3 bases, the J end lost 7 bases, and 18 bases lay between the germline ends.

As regards this clone: A read error may produce the germline difference seen at one junction end. The chain couples TRBV5-1 to TRBJ2-3; D is uncertain. Germline assignment: CDR1 SGHRS and CDR2 YFSETQ. This CDR3 has 15 amino acids. The CDR3 sequence: CASSVIEVRADTRYF. CDR3 coding DNA: TGCGCCAGCAGCGTGATAGAAGTCCGCGCAGATACGCGGTATTTT.

The chain employs TRBV28 and TRBJ1-2, with a weak D call TRBD1 (5 bases). V shed 2 bases and J shed 6 bases, with 10 bases lying between them. Germline lookup yields CDR1 MDHEN and CDR2 SYDVKM. The CDR3 spans 13 residues. Here the CDR3 reads CASSLRGMDGYTF. The CDR3 DNA reads TGTGCCAGCAGTTTAAGGGGTATGGATGGCTACACCTTC.

In regard to this clone: The limits of the CDR3 on the DNA are not certain, so only TCRdb's listed CDR3 is given. The CDR3 here is CASTFGPGAFKGYGYTF. V and J are TRBV28 and TRBJ1-2; the table assigns TRBD1, which was not confirmed against the DNA. Germline CDR1 reads MDHEN; CDR2 reads SYDVKM. The length of the CDR3 is 17 amino acids, counting both ends.

This chain joins TRBV15 and TRBJ2-7; 9 bases are shared with TRBD1. This CDR3 is built from 17 residues. The germline V gene encodes CDR1 LNHNV and CDR2 YYDKDF (reference sequence). The ends lost 1 base at V and 1 base at J; junction bases unmatched: 8. The CDR3 coding sequence is TGTGCCACCAGCAGAGTCCTGGGACAGGGACCTTCCTACGAGCAGTACTTC. Amino acids: CATSRVLGQGPSYEQYF.

This chain uses TRBV7-2 with TRBJ2-5; 14 nucleotides agree with TRBD2. V shed 5 bases, J shed 7 bases, and the junction held 9 bases outside the gene matches. Germline assignment: CDR1 SGHTA and CDR2 FQGNSA. The CDR3 extends over 16 amino acids. CDR3 coding DNA: TGTGCCAGCAGCCGTCGACTAGCGGGAGGGCATTTGACCCAGTACTTC. This translates into CASSRRLAGGHLTQYF.

V gene TRBV6-6 combines with J gene TRBJ1-5, with D possibly being TRBD1 (5 bases). V lost 7 bases and J 9 bases, leaving 25 bases between the germline ends. From germline, CDR1 is MNHNY and CDR2 SVGAGI (reference sequence). CDR3 length equals 16 residues. CDR3 protein: CASTQGARELPGPQHF. The CDR3 DNA is TGTGCCAGCACCCAGGGTGCGAGGGAGCTACCAGGGCCCCAGCATTTT.

As concerns this clone: This may arise from a read error, as a much more abundant clone is one base away. Other nucleotide sequences from this sample produce the same CDR3. This sequence joins TRBV7-3 and TRBJ1-5; no clear D. The V gene's germline CDR1 is SGHTA and CDR2 FQGTGA. The ends were cut back, 5 bases at V and 0 bases at J, with 5 bases in the middle. This CDR3 has 13 amino acids. The CDR3 DNA sequence: TGTGCCAGCAGCCTAGATAGCAATCAGCCCCAGCATTTT. Residues: CASSLDSNQPQHF.

As regards this clone: Other DNA sequences in this specimen translate into the identical CDR3. The chain employs TRBV11-3 and TRBJ2-3; 8 bases align to TRBD2. V shed 1 base, J shed 4 bases, and the junction held 1 base outside the gene matches. The CDR3 totals 14 residues. Germline loops: CDR1 SGHNT, CDR2 YENEEA. DNA for the CDR3: TGTGCCAGCAGCTTAGCGGGAGGGGCAGATACGCAGTATTTT. Its translation is CASSLAGGADTQYF.

The rearrangement uses TRBV28 and TRBJ1-5; no clear D gene. This CDR3 spans 12 amino acids. V was trimmed by 5 bases and J by 5 bases, leaving 7 bases between them. Germline CDR1 is MDHEN and CDR2 is SYDVKM. CDR3 loop: CASSILHQPQHF. Written as DNA, the CDR3 is TGTGCCAGCAGTATACTTCATCAGCCCCAGCATTTT.

In regard to this clone: This same CDR3 is encoded by further DNA sequences in the sample. The chain combines TRBV28 with TRBJ1-2; possible D gene TRBD1, 6 bases. With 5 bases removed from V and 2 bases from J, the gap between germline ends came to 9 bases. The germline V gene has CDR1 MDHEN and CDR2 SYDVKM. This CDR3 is 13 amino acids long. The CDR3 loop is CASSQQGNYGYTF. In nucleotides, the CDR3 is TGTGCCAGCAGTCAACAGGGAAACTATGGCTACACCTTC.

The V call is TRBV28, the J call TRBJ1-1, with D possibly TRBD1 on 5 matching bases. Germline V gene sequence: CDR1 MDHEN, CDR2 SYDVKM. The CDR3 is 15 residues long. V lost 5 bases to trimming and J lost 5 bases, with 18 bases between them. In nucleotides, the CDR3 is TGTGCCAGCAGTACTGGCGGGGCATCGGGAACTGAAGCTTTCTTT. Amino acid sequence: CASSTGGASGTEAFF.

The chain couples TRBV7-2 to TRBJ1-1; D is possibly TRBD1 (5 bases). Looked up from germline, CDR1 is SGHTA and CDR2 is FQGNSA. V lost 6 bases to trimming and J lost 13 bases, with 33 bases between them. This CDR3 region has 17 residues. DNA of the CDR3: TGTGCCAGCAGGACCATAACAGGCGTCCTTGGACGAGTCAAGGGTTTCTTT. This sequence encodes CASRTITGVLGRVKGFF.

The chain uses TRBV7-2 and TRBJ2-3; D is ambiguous. The CDR3 has 14 amino acids. Trimming took off 0 bases at V and 3 bases at J, with 7 bases between the two ends. Germline-derived CDR1 and CDR2 are SGHTA and FQGNSA. CDR3 bases: TGTGCCAGCAGCTTAGCGTTTAGGACAGATACGCAGTATTTT. This gives the protein CASSLAFRTDTQYF.

CDR3 residues: CASSLGSGQSQPQHF. CDR3 DNA: TGCGCCAGCAGCTTGGGGTCAGGGCAATCCCAGCCCCAGCATTTT. This sequence joins TRBV5-1 and TRBJ1-5; perhaps TRBD1 as D (5 bases). Deletions cut 0 bases from V and 7 bases from J, with 14 bases between. CDR1 and CDR2 from the germline V gene are SGHRS and YFSETQ. The CDR3 runs 15 residues.

This sequence joins TRBV27 and TRBJ1-5; TRBD1 matches 7 bases. The germline CDR1 and CDR2 sequences are MNHEY and SMNVEV (reference sequence). The CDR3 loop spans 18 amino acids. Trimming took 2 bases from V and 6 from J; bases not matched to a gene: 16. DNA of the CDR3: TGTGCCAGCAGTTTAAGAAGTCCGTCACAGGGGATCTCTCAGCCCCAGCATTTT. Protein sequence: CASSLRSPSQGISQPQHF.

V gene TRBV10-3 combines with J gene TRBJ2-7, with TRBD2 matching 9 bases. The junction had 5 bases not matched to a gene; V was cut back by 2 bases and J by 3 bases. The CDR3 loop spans 15 amino acids. The germline V gene has CDR1 ENHRY and CDR2 SYGVKD. CDR3 amino acids: CAISEGAGGLYEQYF. The CDR3 bases are TGTGCCATCAGTGAGGGAGCGGGAGGCCTCTACGAGCAGTACTTC.

This clone was detected once. The J gene is TRBJ2-2, the V gene TRBV7-3; TRBD2 might be the D (6 bases). This CDR3 has 14 residues. CDR1 and CDR2 (germline): SGHTA, FQGTGA. With 5 bases removed from V and 3 bases from J, the gap between germline ends came to 10 bases. The chain's CDR3 is CASSGTPHTGELFF. The CDR3 region has the DNA TGTGCCAGCAGCGGGACTCCTCACACCGGGGAGCTGTTTTTT. Full variable domain (remainder filled in from reference TRBV7-3 and TRBJ2-2): GAGVSQTPSNKVTEKGKYVELRCDPISGHTALYWYRQSLGQGPEFLIYFQGTGAADDSGLPNDRFFAVRPEGSVSTLKIQRTERGDSAVYLCASSGTPHTGELFFGEGSRLTVL.

This chain uses TRBV5-4 with TRBJ2-7; 9 bases match TRBD1. The V and J ends lost 5 bases and 6 bases, in that order; junction bases with no gene match: 6. Germline CDR1 reads SGHNT; CDR2 reads YYREEE (reference sequence). The CDR3 has 13 residues. The CDR3 DNA follows: TGTGCCAGCAGTCCGGGACAGGGACGCGAGCAGTACTTC. It codes for CASSPGQGREQYF.

This chain uses TRBV6-1 with TRBJ2-1, with TRBD2 as a possible D gene (7 bases). V lost 4 bases to trimming and J lost 7 bases, with 20 bases between them. This CDR3 is 16 amino acids long. From germline, CDR1 is MNHNS and CDR2 SASEGT. In DNA form, the CDR3 reads TGTGCCAGCAGTGGTGTTGGGGGCGGGAGTCGGAATGAGCAGTTCTTC. This sequence encodes CASSGVGGGSRNEQFF.

The count of this clone is one. As DNA, the CDR3 is TGTGCCAGCAGCTTAGATCAAGGAGCAGATACGCAGTATTTT. Amino acid sequence: CASSLDQGADTQYF. This chain uses TRBV7-3 with TRBJ2-3; D gene ambiguous. Trimming left V 2 bases short and J 4 bases short, with 10 bases between. The CDR3 extends over 14 amino acids. Germline V gene sequence: CDR1 SGHTA, CDR2 FQGTGA.

The chain uses TRBV11-2 and TRBJ2-7; D could derive from TRBD1 or TRBD2 (5 bases each). V was clipped by 5 bases and J by 3 bases, with 20 bases between them. This CDR3 comprises 16 residues. Germline-derived CDR1 and CDR2 are SGHAT and FQNNGV. The CDR3 nucleotides are TGTGCCAGCAGCACCCGGGGCAGGCACACCCACTACGAGCAGTACTTC. Protein product: CASSTRGRHTHYEQYF.

The chain links TRBV7-6 to TRBJ2-2; TRBD1 is a possible D gene (6 bases). V lost 4 bases, J lost 4 bases, and 10 bases lay in between. The CDR3 consists of 14 residues. CDR1 and CDR2 (germline): SGHVS, FNYEAQ. CDR3 DNA sequence: TGTGCCAGCAGCTCCCCAGGGGCCACCGGGGAGCTGTTTTTT. As protein: CASSSPGATGELFF. Full variable domain (remainder filled in from reference TRBV7-6 and TRBJ2-2): GAGVSQSPRYKVTKRGQDVALRCDPISGHVSLYWYRQALGQGPEFLTYFNYEAQQDKSGLPNDRFSAERPEGSISTLTIQRTEQRDSAMYRCASSSPGATGELFFGEGSRLTVL.

The chain combines TRBV29-1 with TRBJ2-1, with D possibly being TRBD1 (5 bases). Trimming removed 4 bases from V and 3 bases from J, with 13 bases in between. The CDR3 has 14 residues. Germline assignment: CDR1 SQVTM and CDR2 ANQGSEA. The CDR3, as DNA: TGCAGCGTTGTGTGGCAGGGCGACTACAATGAGCAGTTCTTC. Its translation: CSVVWQGDYNEQFF.

The rearrangement uses TRBV6-5 and TRBJ1-2, with D unresolved. The CDR3 consists of 13 residues. V lost 2 bases and J lost 4, with 8 bases in between. The V gene's germline CDR1 is MNHEY and CDR2 SVGAGI. The CDR3 reads CASSYRAAYGYTF. Written as DNA, the CDR3 is TGTGCCAGCAGTTACAGGGCTGCCTATGGCTACACCTTC.

The sample holds one count of this clone. Different DNA sequences within this sample yield the same CDR3. The chain employs TRBV11-2 and TRBJ2-7; maybe TRBD1 (5 bases). V lost 5 bases and J 2 bases, leaving 16 bases between the germline ends. The germline V gene has CDR1 SGHAT and CDR2 FQNNGV. This CDR3 region has 15 residues. CDR3 nucleotide sequence: TGTGCCAGCAGCCACCCCCGCACAGGAACCTACGAGCAGTACTTC. Translated: CASSHPRTGTYEQYF. Variable domain in full (rest from reference TRBV11-2 and TRBJ2-7): EAGVAQSPRYKIIEKRQSVAFWCNPISGHATLYWYQQILGQGPKLLIQFQNNGVVDDSQLPKDRFSAERLKGVDSTLKIQPAKLEDSAVYLCASSHPRTGTYEQYFGPGTRLTVT.

The CDR3 sequence: CASSLQGGEEQYF. The DNA of the CDR3 is TGTGCCAGCAGCCTACAGGGTGGCGAAGAGCAGTACTTC. The gene calls are TRBV7-3 and TRBJ2-7; tentatively, D is TRBD1 (6 bases). Between the trimmed V and J ends, which lost 5 bases and 7 bases, there was a span of 15 bases. The CDR3 extends over 13 amino acids. Germline V lookup: CDR1 SGHTA, CDR2 FQGTGA. The full variable domain, in which reference TRBV7-3 and TRBJ2-7 provide the parts outside the CDR3, is GAGVSQTPSNKVTEKGKYVELRCDPISGHTALYWYRQSLGQGPEFLIYFQGTGAADDSGLPNDRFFAVRPEGSVSTLKIQRTERGDSAVYLCASSLQGGEEQYFGPGTRLTVT.

V is TRBV6-1 and J is TRBJ1-2; 9 nucleotides line up with TRBD1. The V segment lost 6 bases and the J segment 12 bases; nucleotides outside the gene matches: 8. This CDR3 spans 12 amino acids. Looked up from germline, CDR1 is MNHNS and CDR2 is SASEGT. DNA for the CDR3: TGTGCCAGCAGCGTCCGGGACAGGGTCAACACCTTC. Its translation is CASSVRDRVNTF.

CDR3 nucleotides: TGTGCCAGCAGCGCGGACAGGGGAGGGGCTGAAGCTTTCTTT. Amino acid sequence: CASSADRGGAEAFF. The chain links TRBV7-2 to TRBJ1-1, with TRBD1 matching over 9 bases. The germline gives CDR1 SGHTA, CDR2 FQGNSA. V was clipped by 5 bases and J by 6 bases; unmatched bases: 7. The CDR3 has 14 residues.

The chain carries TRBV6-5 and TRBJ2-5; D gene uncertain. The end of the DNA is better explained by TRBJ2-7, so the J call may be wrong. CDR1 is MNHEY and CDR2 is SVGAGI in the germline V gene. CDR3 length: 15 residues. This CDR3 reads CASSYDPSGSYEQYF. The DNA for the CDR3 is TGTGCCAGCAGTTACGATCCATCAGGTTCCTACGAGCAGTACTTC.